The source of this T cell receptor (beta chain) is a study of OX40 agonist ivuxolimab in advanced cancers. Study conclusions and caveats: Among patients with partial responses at 0.1-3.0 mg/kg, clonal expansion was among the lowest.

Details on this clone: The antigen is unknown.

Sequenced by immunoSEQ multiplex PCR; TCRdb stores in-frame clones only, minus some. Of 35,000 to 45,000 clones listed, around 83% are singletons. V dropped 0 bases and J dropped 7 bases, with 12 bases sitting between them. There are 14 residues in the CDR3. Germline V CDR1 and CDR2: SGDLS, YYNGEE. The chain employs TRBV9 and TRBJ2-3; perhaps TRBD1 as D (5 bases). This specimen was CD4+ or CD8+ T cells sorted from blood, taken in a trial of the OX40 agonist ivuxolimab. This sequence originates from an adult with an advanced solid tumor such as melanoma, head and neck, liver or kidney cancer. CDR3: CASSVATGAYTQYF. As DNA, the CDR3 is TGTGCCAGCAGCGTAGCTACAGGAGCATATACGCAGTATTTT.